The T cell receptor (beta chain) described here comes from a study of cytomegalovirus exposure and HLA in healthy donors. Findings and limits, study-wide: An analysis that came later showed most CMV-associated TCR beta chains appearing HLA-restricted.

With respect to this clone: The target antigen is unknown.

The PCR employed 60 Vbeta primers together with 13 Jbeta primers. Sequenced by immunoSEQ multiplex PCR; TCRdb stores in-frame clones only, minus some. The table lists fewer than 250,000 clones, about 70% of them singletons. There were likely unrecorded immune exposures, though donors were nominally healthy when sampled. The TCR originated in a woman aged 25 to 39 in good health and CMV-seronegative. Material for sequencing was PBMCs.

The CDR3 DNA is TGTGCCAGCAGTGCCCTGACAGAAATCTATGGCTACACCTTC. It specifies CASSALTEIYGYTF. The chain employs TRBV6-5 and TRBJ1-2, with a tentative D call TRBD1 (5 bases). The germline gives CDR1 MNHEY, CDR2 SVGAGI. V was pared by 5 bases and J by 4 bases, with 14 bases between. The CDR3 consists of 14 residues.